These T cell receptor beta chains were read from a single sample in a study of cytotoxic CD8 clonotypes in ibrutinib-treated CLL. Produced via immunoSEQ multiplex PCR; TCRdb's table is partial and in-frame only. The data hold 250,000 to 350,000 clones, with around 69% observed a single time. The sequenced sample was PBMCs, obtained at disease progression, from a patient treated with ibrutinib. These TCRs come from a human donor with chronic lymphocytic leukemia. Each CDR3 is given with its conserved first and last residue. Fields, in order: V gene, clone size, J gene, D gene, CDR3 protein, CDR3 DNA. The D gene is left open where the match is weak. Where a row states a size, it is once, few, many or the class of an expanded clone; other rows omit it.

V: TRBV19; size: NA; J: TRBJ2-6; D: TRBD1; CDR3: CASSIGTGAAGANVLTF; DNA: TGTGCCAGTAGTATCGGAACAGGGGCGGCTGGGGCCAACGTCCTGACTTTC
V: TRBV29-1; size: NA; J: TRBJ2-3; D: NA; CDR3: CSVEETGTDTQYF; DNA: TGCAGCGTTGAAGAGACAGGAACAGATACGCAGTATTTT
V: TRBV10-3; size: NA; J: TRBJ1-1; D: NA; CDR3: CAISEPATEAFF; DNA: TGTGCCATCAGTGAACCGGCCACTGAAGCTTTCTTT
V: TRBV14; size: NA; J: TRBJ2-1; D: NA; CDR3: CASSPRVPDYEQFF; DNA: TGTGCCAGCAGCCCCCGGGTCCCTGACTATGAGCAGTTCTTC
V: TRBV15; size: NA; J: TRBJ2-7; D: NA; CDR3: CATSRDIRSYYEQYF; DNA: TGTGCCACCAGCAGAGATATAAGGTCCTACTACGAGCAGTACTTC
V: TRBV29-1; size: NA; J: TRBJ2-1; D: NA; CDR3: CSVSQGNEQFF; DNA: TGCAGCGTCTCCCAGGGGAATGAGCAGTTCTTC
V: TRBV5-3; size: NA; J: TRBJ2-7; D: NA; CDR3: CARSHSYEQYF; DNA: TGTGCCAGAAGTCATTCCTACGAGCAGTACTTC
V: TRBV20-1; size: NA; J: TRBJ1-2; D: NA; CDR3: CSAAGLIGYTF; DNA: TGCAGTGCTGCAGGGTTAATTGGCTACACCTTC
V: TRBV7-9; size: NA; J: TRBJ2-7; D: TRBD1; CDR3: CASSSPGQNTYEQYF; DNA: TGTGCCAGCAGCTCCCCGGGACAGAACACCTACGAGCAGTACTTC
V: TRBV5-4; size: NA; J: TRBJ2-5; D: NA; CDR3: CASRKSAGQETQYF; DNA: TGCGCCAGCAGAAAATCGGCGGGCCAAGAGACCCAGTACTTC
V: TRBV10-3; size: NA; J: TRBJ1-4; D: TRBD1; CDR3: CAISEGQGSEKLFF; DNA: TGTGCCATCAGTGAGGGACAGGGGAGTGAAAAACTGTTTTTT
V: TRBV15; size: NA; J: TRBJ2-1; D: NA; CDR3: CATSREGSSYNEQFF; DNA: TGTGCCACCAGCAGAGAAGGTTCGTCGTACAATGAGCAGTTCTTC
V: TRBV4-2; size: once; J: TRBJ2-7; D: TRBD2; CDR3: CASSPRDYYEQYF; DNA: TGTGCCAGCAGCCCCCGGGACTACTACGAGCAGTACTTC
V: TRBV13; size: once; J: TRBJ1-4; D: TRBD1; CDR3: CASSLRQGSEKLFF; DNA: TGTGCCAGCAGCTTAAGACAGGGGAGTGAAAAACTGTTTTTT
V: TRBV5-1; size: NA; J: TRBJ1-2; D: NA; CDR3: CASSRDPFSGYTF; DNA: TGCGCCAGCAGCCGGGACCCATTCTCTGGCTACACCTTC
V: TRBV7-2; size: many; J: TRBJ2-3; D: NA; CDR3: CASSSRGVTDTQYF; DNA: TGTGCCAGCAGCTCAAGGGGGGTCACAGATACGCAGTATTTT
V: TRBV5-1; size: NA; J: TRBJ1-1; D: TRBD1; CDR3: CASARGMNTEAFF; DNA: TGCGCCAGCGCCAGGGGGATGAACACTGAAGCTTTCTTT
V: TRBV6-5; size: NA; J: TRBJ2-7; D: TRBD2; CDR3: CASMRGLAVYEQYF; DNA: TGTGCCAGCATGAGGGGACTAGCGGTATACGAGCAGTACTTC
V: TRBV6-5; size: NA; J: TRBJ1-1; D: TRBD1; CDR3: CASSYSRGGNTEAFF; DNA: TGTGCCAGCAGTTACTCAAGAGGGGGCAACACTGAAGCTTTCTTT
V: TRBV5-1; size: few; J: TRBJ2-1; D: TRBD1; CDR3: CASSVTGGSYNEQFF; DNA: TGCGCCAGCAGCGTTACAGGGGGTTCCTACAATGAGCAGTTCTTC
V: TRBV15; size: once; J: TRBJ2-7; D: NA; CDR3: CATSREIIYEQYF; DNA: TGTGCCACCTCTCGGGAGATCATTTACGAGCAGTACTTC
V: TRBV10-3; size: many; J: TRBJ1-2; D: NA; CDR3: CAIKGRGDYGYTF; DNA: TGTGCCATCAAGGGCAGGGGCGACTATGGCTACACCTTC
V: TRBV6-6; size: NA; J: TRBJ2-7; D: TRBD2; CDR3: CASSPPRDYYEQYF; DNA: TGTGCCAGCAGTCCACCCAGGGACTACTACGAGCAGTACTTC
V: TRBV12-2; size: NA; J: TRBJ2-3; D: NA; CDR3: CASRLGLAGELDTQYF; DNA: TGTGCAAGTCGCTTAGGGCTAGCGGGAGAACTGGATACGCAGTATTTT
V: TRBV5-6; size: NA; J: TRBJ1-3; D: NA; CDR3: CASSPGVPNSGNTIYF; DNA: TGTGCCAGCAGCCCGGGGGTCCCCAACTCTGGAAACACCATATATTTT
V: TRBV7-3; size: NA; J: TRBJ2-1; D: NA; CDR3: CASSPIVAEEQFF; DNA: TGTGCCAGCAGCCCCATTGTAGCAGAGGAGCAGTTCTTC
V: TRBV19; size: few; J: TRBJ1-4; D: NA; CDR3: CASSAEKLFF; DNA: TGTGCCAGTAGCGCCGAAAAACTGTTTTTT
V: TRBV28; size: NA; J: TRBJ1-5; D: TRBD1; CDR3: CASSLLQGRNQPQHF; DNA: TGTGCCAGCAGTTTGCTACAGGGGCGCAATCAGCCCCAGCATTTT
V: TRBV5-5; size: NA; J: TRBJ1-5; D: TRBD1; CDR3: CASSFGTGDQPQHF; DNA: TGTGCCAGCAGCTTCGGGACAGGGGACCAGCCCCAGCATTTT
V: TRBV9; size: NA; J: TRBJ1-2; D: TRBD1; CDR3: CASSVSPTTGSYGYTF; DNA: TGTGCCAGCAGCGTATCACCGACGACAGGGAGCTATGGCTACACCTTC
V: TRBV18; size: NA; J: TRBJ2-5; D: TRBD2; CDR3: CASSPRARGGSETQYF; DNA: TGTGCCAGCTCACCACGGGCCCGGGGCGGGAGTGAGACCCAGTACTTC
V: TRBV7-2; size: NA; J: TRBJ2-3; D: TRBD2; CDR3: CASRTRGTSSDTQYF; DNA: TGTGCCAGCAGAACCAGAGGGACTAGTTCAGATACGCAGTATTTT
V: TRBV6-5; size: once; J: TRBJ2-5; D: NA; CDR3: CASSSLQETQYF; DNA: TGTGCCAGCAGTTCCCTTCAAGAGACCCAGTACTTC
V: TRBV27; size: NA; J: TRBJ1-2; D: TRBD1; CDR3: CASSLFSPDRDGYTF; DNA: TGTGCCAGCAGTTTATTTTCCCCGGACAGGGATGGCTACACCTTC
V: TRBV6-1; size: NA; J: TRBJ1-3; D: NA; CDR3: CASSIQVLGNTIYF; DNA: TGTGCCAGCAGCATACAGGTCTTAGGAAACACCATATATTTT
V: TRBV12-5; size: NA; J: TRBJ1-1; D: NA; CDR3: CASALAEAFF; DNA: TGTGCTAGTGCTCTAGCGGAGGCTTTCTTT
V: TRBV19; size: NA; J: TRBJ2-7; D: NA; CDR3: CASSILLGPYEQYF; DNA: TGTGCCAGTAGTATCTTACTAGGACCCTACGAGCAGTACTTC
V: TRBV11-2; size: once; J: TRBJ2-4; D: NA; CDR3: CASSLAAGINIQYF; DNA: TGTGCCAGCAGCTTAGCAGCAGGGATAAACATTCAGTACTTC
V: TRBV18; size: NA; J: TRBJ2-3; D: NA; CDR3: CASSPGAGFGTDTQYF; DNA: TGTGCCAGCTCACCGGGGGCGGGGTTCGGCACAGATACGCAGTATTTT
V: TRBV10-1; size: NA; J: TRBJ2-1; D: TRBD2; CDR3: CASDSPALAGNNEQFF; DNA: TGCGCCAGCGACTCACCGGCGCTAGCGGGTAACAATGAGCAGTTCTTC
V: TRBV18; size: NA; J: TRBJ1-2; D: NA; CDR3: CASSPPGTIHGYTF; DNA: TGTGCCAGCTCACCACCAGGGACGATCCATGGCTACACCTTC
V: TRBV28; size: few; J: TRBJ1-2; D: TRBD1; CDR3: CASSRQGARGYGYTF; DNA: TGTGCCAGCAGCCGACAGGGGGCGCGAGGCTATGGCTACACCTTC
V: TRBV29-1; size: NA; J: TRBJ1-2; D: NA; CDR3: CSVSGFNYGYTF; DNA: TGCAGCGTTTCTGGGTTTAACTATGGCTACACCTTC
V: TRBV7-6; size: few; J: TRBJ2-7; D: NA; CDR3: CASSSHYEQYF; DNA: TGTGCCAGCAGCTCCCATTACGAGCAGTACTTC
V: TRBV7-6; size: few; J: TRBJ2-5; D: NA; CDR3: CASSLGPRRKETQYF; DNA: TGTGCCAGCAGCTTAGGTCCCAGACGAAAGGAGACCCAGTACTTC